These 8 T cell receptor beta chains originate from one sample sequenced in a study of blood T cells in healthy people across ages. A second PCR of 7 to 11 cycles used a sample-barcoded 5' primer and a J-beta primer mix. TCRdb re-analysed the 5' RACE reads in MiXCR, keeping a single row per CDR3 protein. The table lists hundreds of thousands of distinct CDR3 sequences, 20% to 25% of them singletons. Separately, the same data were catalogued under a study of T cells of mothers and their children.

The specimen sequenced was blood. The origin of the receptors is a boy between 10 and 17 years old in good health.

The chain combines TRBV28 with TRBJ2-3; D might be TRBD2 (5 bases). Per germline, CDR1 MDHEN and CDR2 SYDVKM. The CDR3 spans 16 residues. V was shortened by 6 bases and J by 3 bases, with 19 bases between the two germline ends. The CDR3 nucleotides read TGTGCCAGCAGCCCCTTTCTAAACCGAGGGACAGATACGCAGTATTTT. This encodes CASSPFLNRGTDTQYF.

A word on this clonotype: Germline and junction disagree at one end, which may indicate a read error. The V and J genes are TRBV14 and TRBJ2-3; 7 bases are a match to TRBD1. Per germline, CDR1 SGHDN and CDR2 FVKESK. This CDR3 is built from 14 residues. In DNA form, the CDR3 reads TGCGCCAGCAGTCTACAGGGGATCACAGATACGCAGTATTTT. Amino acids: CASSLQGITDTQYF.

The chain uses TRBV27 and TRBJ2-5; 9 nucleotides match TRBD2. The J call may be wrong; the DNA end is better matched by TRBJ2-1. CDR1 MNHEY and CDR2 SMNVEV come from the germline V gene (reference sequence). There are 15 residues in the CDR3. The CDR3 is CASSLDIAGVPEQFF. Written as DNA, the CDR3 is TGTGCCAGCAGTTTAGATATAGCGGGAGTTCCTGAGCAGTTCTTC.

This chain links TRBV29-1 with TRBJ2-5; D perhaps matches TRBD2 (6 bases). Germline V gives CDR1 SQVTM, CDR2 ANQGSEA. This CDR3 is 12 amino acids long. V was clipped by 7 bases and J by 3 bases, with 12 bases between them. CDR3 sequence reads: CSAGSGEETQYF. CDR3 DNA: TGCAGCGCAGGTTCGGGGGAAGAGACCCAGTACTTC. Supplemented by reference TRBV29-1 and TRBJ2-5, the full variable domain reads SAVISQKPSRDICQRGTSLTIQCQVDSQVTMMFWYRQQPGQSLTLIATANQGSEATYESGFVIDKFPISRPNLTFSTLTVSNMSPEDSSIYLCSAGSGEETQYFGPGTRLLVL.

The chain carries TRBV6-6 and TRBJ1-5; 10 bases are shared with TRBD1. The germline CDR1 and CDR2 sequences are MNHNY and SVGAGI (reference sequence). V lost 5 bases to trimming and J lost 6 bases; unmatched junction nucleotides: 10. CDR3 length: 16 residues. Here the CDR3 reads CASSHPGQGVSQPQHF. As DNA, the CDR3 is TGTGCCAGCAGTCACCCCGGACAGGGGGTTAGTCAGCCCCAGCATTTT.

This clonotype was seen a handful of times. The rearrangement uses TRBV6-4 and TRBJ2-3, with D possibly TRBD1 on 6 matching bases. CDR3 length: 16 amino acids. Deletions cut 3 bases from V and 2 bases from J, with 15 bases between. The V gene's germline CDR1 is MRHNA and CDR2 SNTAGT. The DNA of the CDR3 is TGTGCCAGCAGTGAGGATTGGGACACAGCCACAGATACGCAGTATTTT. Protein sequence: CASSEDWDTATDTQYF.

The chain joins TRBV13 to TRBJ1-1, with D uncertain. This CDR3 has 14 amino acids. V dropped 4 bases and J dropped 3 bases, with 12 bases sitting between them. The V gene's germline CDR1 is PRHDT and CDR2 FYEKMQ (reference sequence). The CDR3 DNA is TGTGCCAGCAGCTCAGGATTACGTTACACTGAAGCTTTCTTT. This codes for CASSSGLRYTEAFF.

The J gene is TRBJ1-2, the V gene TRBV9, with D tentatively TRBD1 (6 bases). Germline V gene data show CDR1 as SGDLS and CDR2 as YYNGEE. This CDR3 comprises 16 residues. Trimming stripped 3 bases from V and 4 bases from J, with 19 bases between. The CDR3 sequence is CASSAPRGALSYGYTF. As DNA, the CDR3 is TGTGCCAGCAGCGCTCCTCGGGGGGCCCTTAGCTATGGCTACACCTTC.